This T cell receptor beta chain was profiled in a study of cytomegalovirus exposure and HLA in healthy donors. Overall study results and limits: It is likely that the observed cluster of highly shared sequence variants was a sequencing artifact.

The PCR made use of 60 Vbeta and 13 Jbeta primers. The assay was immunoSEQ multiplex PCR, and TCRdb's table has in-frame clones only and misses some. Here the sample table reports about 160,000 clones. V gave up 0 bases and J gave up 8 bases, with 13 bases separating them. The CDR3 spans 14 residues. The germline V gene has CDR1 SEHNR and CDR2 FQNEAQ (reference sequence). Concerning this clone: The antigen is undetermined.

V usage is TRBV7-9 and J usage is TRBJ1-2, with D tentatively TRBD1 (5 bases). This sequence was found in a woman between 55 and 75 years old in good health and CMV-seronegative. Sequencing used PBMCs. CDR3 residues: CASSLARAGKGYTF. Here the CDR3 DNA reads TGTGCCAGCAGCTTAGCAAGGGCAGGGAAAGGCTACACCTTC.